This T cell receptor (beta chain) emerged from a study of T-cell reconstitution after alpha-beta-depleted transplantation in children. The germline gives CDR1 SEHNR, CDR2 FQNEAQ (reference sequence). J lost 7 bases, V lost 3 bases, and 6 bases had no gene match. The CDR3 spans 14 residues. During its preparation, the TCRbeta library received unique molecular identifiers. A single record per CDR3 protein comes from TCRdb applying MiXCR to the PCR reads. The sample contains 500,000 or so distinct CDR3 sequences, less than 35% of which appear only once. This specimen was PBMCs from the stem cell graft donor, taken from the stem cell graft. The rearrangement uses TRBV7-9 and TRBJ2-7, with TRBD2 matching 10 bases. The receptor comes from a human donor who donated a stem cell graft to a child with aplastic anemia. CDR3 nucleotide sequence: TGTGCCAGCAGCTTGAGTCTAGCGGGAGATGAGCAGTACTTC. Translated: CASSLSLAGDEQYF.